This T cell receptor (beta chain) was sequenced for a study of shared clonotypes between healthy human individuals (dated by TCRdb to the early 2020s). As for the study more broadly: A couple of women and a few men aged 18 to 49 years were included in the cohort. To increase sequencing depth and limit assay-specific biases, different laboratories used diverse techniques to prepare libraries and sequence TCR repertoires. Per donor, leukapheresis produced somewhere between about 0.94 and 10 billion PBMCs. For each donor, CD4 naive and CD4 memory were each given three plates, CD8 naive was given two plates, and CD8 memory was given one plate. Blood TCR repertoires of roughly five healthy adults were deeply sequenced to estimate repertoire size and the extent of clonotype sharing between individuals.

The donors were healthy, HIV-negative adults with no recently reported acute infections or vaccinations. Every donor was a Caucasian adult living in Nashville, Tennessee, USA. CD4+ T cells were enriched by magnetic negative selection, after which naive cells were positively selected on CD45RA and the negative fraction was taken as the memory subset. Blood was obtained by leukapheresis, after which PBMCs were separated by Ficoll-Histopaque density gradient centrifugation and cryopreserved in liquid nitrogen vapor phase. Analytical flow cytometry was used to check the purity and quantity of each magnetically sorted T cell population. Each sorted fraction had its genomic DNA isolated and then quantified by UV absorbance on a Nanodrop 2000c. V is shortened by 4 bases, J by 5 bases, and the region joining them spans 6 bases. From the cysteine up to the phenylalanine, the CDR3 has a length of 12 residues. The CDR3 DNA has 36 bases and is translated from base 1. The germline V gene (reference sequence) specifies MNHNY as CDR1 and SVGAGI as CDR2.

Using the deep immunoSEQ assay, multiplex PCR amplified TCR CDR3 regions from genomic DNA. For each cell subset, the extracted genomic DNA was distributed evenly across all wells of several immunoSEQ 96-well plates, and each plate served as one replicate. For sorted subsets, around 200 ng genomic DNA, equal to about 30,000 T cell genomes, was loaded into each replicate PCR. Purified libraries were quantified with a Qubit 3.0 fluorometer, sized on a Bioanalyzer 2100, and re-quantified with the KAPA Library Quantification kit. A separate single-read 150-cycle Illumina NextSeq 550 flow cell was used to sequence each immunoSEQ 96-well plate. The source study handled its data this way. Because only junctional sequences without quality scores were contained in the immunoSEQ output, filtering matching that applied to full-length reads could not be performed. Sequences were annotated with PyIR, a Python wrapper for IgBLAST v1.9, using IMGT germline references to assign V/J genes and CDR3. Reads were filtered out if the reads had weak V/J assignments (E-value above 1e-6), no CDR3, stop codons, out-of-frame junctions, or ambiguous translated residues. V3J clonotypes were defined by identical inferred V gene, J gene, and CDR3 amino acid sequence. Percentage overlap between repertoires was calculated by dividing the number of shared unique clonotypes by the size of the smaller repertoire. RTK rarefaction, the Chao1 estimator, and Recon v2.1 estimates of unobserved clonotypes were used to assess repertoire richness. Generation probabilities for all TCRbeta clonotypes obtained by the gDNA method from several donors were computed using OLGA. TCRdb holds this immuneACCESS table with in-frame rearrangements only. Some clones are missing; in checked studies, unresolved V genes explain under half, and the rest has no known cause. V and J calls and clone size are those listed in that table; D and trimming were worked out from the DNA. In this sample the table shows some 2.1 million clones, about 95% of which occur a single time. The ten top clones hold roughly 0.13% of the sample.

A remark on this clone: The antigen it recognizes is unknown. Base qualities are not recorded, but no much larger clone differs from it by a single base.

Results the study describes overall, beyond this receptor: Compared with non-shared clonotypes, clonotypes shared by all four sorted-subset donors had higher generation probabilities. Based on pairwise subsampling, the degree of clonotype sharing among donors was expected to be affected by sequencing depth. When several donors were compared, the shared fraction of clonotypes was about 5% for naive CD4, over 3% for naive CD8, 2% to 2.5% for memory CD4, and about 0.36% for memory CD8. Only blood was sampled, and tissue TCR repertoires likely differ from those in blood. Naive subsets generally had larger estimated clonotype richness than memory subsets did. Even with the large sequencing depth, rarefaction of the sorted-subset datasets indicated that sequencing was incomplete. The genetic and exposure-history diversity represented was limited by the small number of donors.

The receptor comes from a man aged 18 to 30 in good health. Recombination connected TRBV6-6 to TRBJ2-1; possibly the D gene is TRBD2, per 6 matching bases. The sequenced material came from naive CD4+ T cells sorted from blood. The sample's cell subset or site label is to be understood as: CD45RA+ positively selected. The nucleotide sequence reads as follows: TGTGCCAGCAGTTTAGCGGACAATGAGCAGTTCTTC. Its translation reads: CASSLADNEQFF.